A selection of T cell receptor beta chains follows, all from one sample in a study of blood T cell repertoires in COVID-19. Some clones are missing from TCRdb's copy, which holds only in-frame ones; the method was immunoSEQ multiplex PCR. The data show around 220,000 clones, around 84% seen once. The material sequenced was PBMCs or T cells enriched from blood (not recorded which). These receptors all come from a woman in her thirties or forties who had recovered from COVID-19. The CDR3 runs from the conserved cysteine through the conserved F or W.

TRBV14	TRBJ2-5	CASSPLPRETQYF
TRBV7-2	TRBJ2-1	CASSYGRDSYNEQFF
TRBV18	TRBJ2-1	CASSPPSSSYNEQFF
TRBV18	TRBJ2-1	CASSPGLAGGMGNEQFF
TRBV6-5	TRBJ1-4	CASSPQGRSEKLFF
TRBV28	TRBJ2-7	CASSFQQAHYEQYF
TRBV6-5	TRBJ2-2	CASSYSGTPNTGELFF
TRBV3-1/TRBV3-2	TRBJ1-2	CASSQGATGGGYTF
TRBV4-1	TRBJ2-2	CASSQTSGSVLRIGELFF
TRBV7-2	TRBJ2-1	CASSLAFSWTSRSEQFF
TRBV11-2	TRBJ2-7	CASSLGPSGSSYEQYF
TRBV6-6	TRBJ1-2	CASSYGQGIRYGYTF
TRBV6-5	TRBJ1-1	CASIAGMANTEAFF
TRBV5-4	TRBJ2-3	CASSSADTDTQYF
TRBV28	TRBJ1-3	CASSLSRVRNTIYF
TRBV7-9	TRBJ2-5	CASSLRQDQETQYF
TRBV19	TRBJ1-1	CASSATGAVTEAFF